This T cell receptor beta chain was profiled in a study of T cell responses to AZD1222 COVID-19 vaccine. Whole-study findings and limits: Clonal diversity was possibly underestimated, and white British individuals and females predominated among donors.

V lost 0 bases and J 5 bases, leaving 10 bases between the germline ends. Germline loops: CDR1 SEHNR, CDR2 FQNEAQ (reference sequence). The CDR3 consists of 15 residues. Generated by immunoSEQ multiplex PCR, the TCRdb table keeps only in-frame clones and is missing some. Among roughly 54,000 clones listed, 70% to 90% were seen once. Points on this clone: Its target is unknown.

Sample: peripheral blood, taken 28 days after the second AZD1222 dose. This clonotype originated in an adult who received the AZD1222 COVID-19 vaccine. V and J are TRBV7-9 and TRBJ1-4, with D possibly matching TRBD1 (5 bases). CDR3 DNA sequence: TGTGCCAGCAGCTTAGCAGTGAGGGGAAATGAAAAACTGTTTTTT. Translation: CASSLAVRGNEKLFF.